This T cell receptor (beta chain) comes out of a study of vaccination and CD4 T cells after COVID-19. For the study at large: Following dose two, a median around 65 days (range 14 to 241) passed before post-vaccine samples were taken. Cellular stimulation was performed using overlapping spike peptides derived from SARS-CoV-2, HCoV-NL63, HCoV-OC43 and HCoV-229E.

Once obtained from cultured CD4+ T cells, the DNA was sequenced using the Oncomine TCR Beta short-read assay. The authors extracted genomic DNA from cultured CD4+ T cells. From the PCR reads, TCRdb called clonotypes with MiXCR, one entry per CDR3 protein. This table holds roughly 15,000 distinct CDR3 sequences, roughly 59% found once. Treatment indicated: roughly 10-day PBMC culture with coronavirus spike peptide pools or control peptides (ViraFEST assay). Of note for this clonotype: Its antigen is undetermined.

Whole-study findings and limits: The rise in median SARS-CoV-2-reactive clonotypes, from around 20 to 38, was not significant.

The V gene lost 6 bases and the J gene lost 8 bases, with 10 bases spanning the gap. The CDR3 consists of 12 residues. Germline assignment: CDR1 KGHDR and CDR2 SFDVKD. The source material was CD4+ T cells from blood, cultured in vitro, sampled after SARS-CoV-2 vaccination. The origin of this receptor is a human donor who had recovered from COVID-19. This chain connects TRBV24-1 to TRBJ2-1; D may be TRBD1 or TRBD2 (5 bases each). The CDR3 sequence is CATSSRDHEQFF. The CDR3 DNA is TGTGCCACCAGTAGCAGGGACCATGAGCAGTTCTTC.